What follows is one TCR beta chain and its context. The antigen remains unidentified. The germline V gene has CDR1 SEHNR and CDR2 FQNEAQ (reference sequence). The CDR3 extends over 18 amino acids. The ends were cut back, 1 base at V and 0 bases at J, with 16 bases in the middle. Carried by the TCR beta cDNA libraries were unique molecular identifiers. Once about 0.95 to 10 million T cells were used, roughly 0.5 million cDNA molecules resulted. A single record per CDR3 protein comes from TCRdb applying MiXCR to the PCR reads. The repertoire has around 400,000 distinct CDR3 sequences, less than 40% of them found once; the top ten carry approximately 7.7%. The record originates from a study of post-analysis software for immune sequencing data. Study-level information: Courses of disease covered relapsing-remitting, secondary progressive and progressive-relapsing multiple sclerosis. Overall study findings and caveats: Patients had higher frequencies than controls of five TRBV segments, including TRBV5-6, TRBV5-1 and TRBV20-1.

Sequenced: blood. This chain joins TRBV7-9 and TRBJ1-5, with D tentatively TRBD1 (5 bases). The TCR was taken from a girl aged 2-10 years with multiple sclerosis. The CDR3 DNA sequence: TGTGCCAGCAGCTTAGAGTGGGATGGACAACTTAGCAATCAGCCCCAGCATTTT. Its translation is CASSLEWDGQLSNQPQHF.